Listed below are T cell receptor beta chains from one sample, sequenced in a study of shared clonotypes between healthy human individuals. Measured with immunoSEQ multiplex PCR; TCRdb has only the in-frame clones, and not every one. The data show around 700,000 clones, approximately 73% seen once. Specimen: memory CD4+ T cells sorted from blood. These receptors originate from a woman aged 30 to 39 in good health. Both conserved end residues are part of each CDR3. A D gene is named only where the DNA matches it firmly. Clone size is given for some rows only: seen once, a few or many times, or a class if the clone is expanded.

j_gene: TRBJ1-2
v_gene: TRBV29-1
abundance: few
d_gene: TRBD1
CDR3nt: TGCAGCGCCGTGACAGGGGGCGGAGGTGGCTACACCTTC
CDR3aa: CSAVTGGGGGYTF

j_gene: TRBJ2-3
v_gene: TRBV7-3
abundance: once
d_gene: TRBD2
CDR3nt: TGTGCCAGCAGCTTACGGCCAGCGGGATCCACAGATACGCAGTATTTT
CDR3aa: CASSLRPAGSTDTQYF

j_gene: TRBJ2-3
v_gene: TRBV2
abundance: .
d_gene: TRBD2
CDR3nt: TGTGCCAGCGGGACTAGTTTCACAGATACGCAGTATTTT
CDR3aa: CASGTSFTDTQYF

j_gene: TRBJ2-7
v_gene: TRBV5-4
abundance: .
d_gene: .
CDR3nt: TGTGCCAGCAGTCCCGACGTTGGTTACGAGCAGTACTTC
CDR3aa: CASSPDVGYEQYF

j_gene: TRBJ2-7
v_gene: TRBV10-3
abundance: .
d_gene: .
CDR3nt: TGTGCCATCGCTCCAGGGGAGCACGAGCAGTACTTC
CDR3aa: CAIAPGEHEQYF

j_gene: TRBJ2-5
v_gene: TRBV19
abundance: once
d_gene: TRBD2
CDR3nt: TGTGCCAGTAATTACGGGACTAGCAACGTTCTGTACTTC
CDR3aa: CASNYGTSNVLYF

j_gene: TRBJ2-1
v_gene: TRBV30
abundance: .
d_gene: .
CDR3nt: TGTGCCTGGCGATTGGGTCTAGACAATGAGCAGTTCTTC
CDR3aa: CAWRLGLDNEQFF

j_gene: TRBJ2-3
v_gene: TRBV6-5
abundance: .
d_gene: .
CDR3nt: TGTGCCAGCAGTGCTATAGAGGGTGATACGCAGTATTTT
CDR3aa: CASSAIEGDTQYF

j_gene: TRBJ2-1
v_gene: TRBV19
abundance: .
d_gene: .
CDR3nt: TGTGCCAGTAGGTACAATGAGCAGTTCTTC
CDR3aa: CASRYNEQFF

j_gene: TRBJ1-3
v_gene: TRBV27
abundance: .
d_gene: TRBD1
CDR3nt: TGTGCCAGCAGCCAGACAGGGGTTGGAAACACCATATATTTT
CDR3aa: CASSQTGVGNTIYF

j_gene: TRBJ2-7
v_gene: TRBV21-1
abundance: .
d_gene: .
CDR3nt: TGTGCCAGCAGCAGAGACTACGAGCAGTACTTC
CDR3aa: CASSRDYEQYF

j_gene: TRBJ2-7
v_gene: TRBV25-1
abundance: .
d_gene: TRBD2
CDR3nt: TGTGCCAGCAGTAACCTTCAGGTTAGCGGGAGTGACGAGCAGTACTTC
CDR3aa: CASSNLQVSGSDEQYF

j_gene: TRBJ2-7
v_gene: TRBV28
abundance: .
d_gene: .
CDR3nt: TGTGCGAGTCAGGATACCTACGAGCAGTACTTC
CDR3aa: CASQDTYEQYF

j_gene: TRBJ2-7
v_gene: TRBV5-1
abundance: .
d_gene: .
CDR3nt: TGCGCCAGCAGCCCCGTGAGGGGAAAATACGAGCAGTACTTC
CDR3aa: CASSPVRGKYEQYF

j_gene: TRBJ2-2
v_gene: TRBV5-1
abundance: few
d_gene: TRBD2
CDR3nt: TGCGCCAGCAGCTTCACCTCTAGCGGGAGTTCGAGCACCGGGGAGCTGTTTTTT
CDR3aa: CASSFTSSGSSSTGELFF

j_gene: TRBJ2-1
v_gene: TRBV10-3
abundance: .
d_gene: TRBD2
CDR3nt: TGTGCCATCAGTGAACAAGCGGGAGTCGATGAGCAGTTCTTC
CDR3aa: CAISEQAGVDEQFF

j_gene: TRBJ1-2
v_gene: TRBV6-5
abundance: .
d_gene: TRBD1
CDR3nt: TGTGCCAGCAGTTGGGCCAGGGGGGACTATGGCTACACCTTC
CDR3aa: CASSWARGDYGYTF

j_gene: TRBJ2-6
v_gene: TRBV5-1
abundance: .
d_gene: TRBD1
CDR3nt: TGCGCCAGCAGATTGCAGGGGGCCGGGGCCAACGTCCTGACTTTC
CDR3aa: CASRLQGAGANVLTF

j_gene: TRBJ2-7
v_gene: TRBV6-1
abundance: .
d_gene: .
CDR3nt: TGTGCCAGCAGTGAGAGAGGGAGACCTACCGCCTACGAGCAGTACTTC
CDR3aa: CASSERGRPTAYEQYF

j_gene: TRBJ2-2
v_gene: TRBV28
abundance: .
d_gene: TRBD1
CDR3nt: TGTGCCAGCAGTTCCGAGGGACAGGGTTTTCGGGAGCTGTTTTTT
CDR3aa: CASSSEGQGFRELFF

j_gene: TRBJ1-5
v_gene: TRBV5-1
abundance: .
d_gene: .
CDR3nt: TGCGCCAGCAGCTTGGACGCGGGGAATCAGCCCCAGCATTTT
CDR3aa: CASSLDAGNQPQHF

j_gene: TRBJ2-7
v_gene: TRBV5-1
abundance: .
d_gene: .
CDR3nt: TGCGCCAGCAGCTTGGTTTCGGGAAGCTCCTACGAGCAGTACTTC
CDR3aa: CASSLVSGSSYEQYF

j_gene: TRBJ1-1
v_gene: TRBV11-2
abundance: .
d_gene: TRBD1
CDR3nt: TGTGCCAGCAGCGGGACAGGGCTTAGCACTGAAGCTTTCTTT
CDR3aa: CASSGTGLSTEAFF

j_gene: TRBJ2-2
v_gene: TRBV7-9
abundance: .
d_gene: .
CDR3nt: TGTGCCACTATCCCGGGAGTTGGAACCGGGGAGCTGTTTTTT
CDR3aa: CATIPGVGTGELFF

j_gene: TRBJ1-1
v_gene: TRBV29-1
abundance: medium-sized
d_gene: .
CDR3nt: TGCAGCGTTGAAGTTGTTGAGAACACTGAAGCTTTCTTT
CDR3aa: CSVEVVENTEAFF

j_gene: TRBJ1-2
v_gene: TRBV10-3
abundance: .
d_gene: .
CDR3nt: TGTGCCAGCAGTGAAGTGCATACCGATGGCTACACCTTC
CDR3aa: CASSEVHTDGYTF

j_gene: TRBJ2-2
v_gene: TRBV11-2
abundance: few
d_gene: TRBD1
CDR3nt: TGTGCCAGCAGCCAGAGGGACAGGGGGCTAAATTATAACACCGGGGAGCTGTTTTTT
CDR3aa: CASSQRDRGLNYNTGELFF

j_gene: TRBJ2-5
v_gene: TRBV15
abundance: .
d_gene: TRBD2
CDR3nt: TGTGCCACCAGCAGAGGACTAGCGGGAGATCTTGCGGAGACCCAGTACTTC
CDR3aa: CATSRGLAGDLAETQYF

j_gene: TRBJ2-1
v_gene: TRBV28
abundance: .
d_gene: .
CDR3nt: TGTGCCAGCAGCCCCGGGACGGCTTTGTGGGAGCAGTTCTTC
CDR3aa: CASSPGTALWEQFF

j_gene: TRBJ2-3
v_gene: TRBV6-1
abundance: .
d_gene: .
CDR3nt: TGTGCCAGCAGTTCCCGACAGGCCACAGATACGCAGTATTTT
CDR3aa: CASSSRQATDTQYF

j_gene: TRBJ1-1
v_gene: TRBV5-5
abundance: .
d_gene: .
CDR3nt: TGTGCCAGCAGCACAAGAAACGGGGACACTGAAGCTTTCTTT
CDR3aa: CASSTRNGDTEAFF

j_gene: TRBJ2-5
v_gene: TRBV29-1
abundance: .
d_gene: .
CDR3nt: TGCAGCGTTGTGAGGACAGTACCCCGAAAAGAGACCCAGTACTTC
CDR3aa: CSVVRTVPRKETQYF

j_gene: TRBJ2-3
v_gene: TRBV11-2
abundance: .
d_gene: TRBD2
CDR3nt: TGTGCCAGCAGGTACGGGACTAGCATTGGCACAGATACGCAGTATTTT
CDR3aa: CASRYGTSIGTDTQYF

j_gene: TRBJ1-2
v_gene: TRBV19
abundance: .
d_gene: .
CDR3nt: TGTGCCAGTACCTGGACGTCATCTAACTATGGCTACACCTTC
CDR3aa: CASTWTSSNYGYTF

j_gene: TRBJ1-1
v_gene: TRBV7-3
abundance: once
d_gene: .
CDR3nt: TGTGCCAGCAGCCCTGGCTACAGAACGAACACTGAAGCTTTCTTT
CDR3aa: CASSPGYRTNTEAFF

j_gene: TRBJ2-3
v_gene: TRBV29-1
abundance: .
d_gene: .
CDR3nt: TGCAGCGTAGCAGGGGAGCGGGGCACAGATACGCAGTATTTT
CDR3aa: CSVAGERGTDTQYF

j_gene: TRBJ2-3
v_gene: TRBV5-1
abundance: once
d_gene: TRBD1
CDR3nt: TGCGCCAGCAGCTCCGGACAGGCCACAGATACGCAGTATTTT
CDR3aa: CASSSGQATDTQYF

j_gene: TRBJ2-3
v_gene: TRBV2
abundance: .
d_gene: TRBD2
CDR3nt: TGTGCCAGCAACCCACCGGGACTAGCGGCCACAGATACGCAGTATTTT
CDR3aa: CASNPPGLAATDTQYF

j_gene: TRBJ1-3
v_gene: TRBV7-9
abundance: .
d_gene: .
CDR3nt: TGTGCCAGCAGCTTAGACAGGGCTGGAAACACCATATATTTT
CDR3aa: CASSLDRAGNTIYF

j_gene: TRBJ2-3
v_gene: TRBV7-2
abundance: many
d_gene: .
CDR3nt: TGTGCCAGCAGCTCCCAGGGGGGGCCAATAGATACGCAGTATTTT
CDR3aa: CASSSQGGPIDTQYF

j_gene: TRBJ2-5
v_gene: TRBV5-1
abundance: .
d_gene: TRBD1
CDR3nt: TGCGCCAGCAGCTCCCAGGGACAGGAGGAGACCCAGTACTTC
CDR3aa: CASSSQGQEETQYF

j_gene: TRBJ2-3
v_gene: TRBV27
abundance: once
d_gene: .
CDR3nt: TGTGCCAGCAGTTTGATCACTAGCTTAGATACGCAGTATTTT
CDR3aa: CASSLITSLDTQYF

j_gene: TRBJ2-1
v_gene: TRBV2
abundance: .
d_gene: .
CDR3nt: TGTGCCAGCAGCCCCCGCCGGGATGGGGAGCAGTTCTTC
CDR3aa: CASSPRRDGEQFF

j_gene: TRBJ1-5
v_gene: TRBV19
abundance: .
d_gene: TRBD1
CDR3nt: TGTGCCAGTAGTACGGTAGGGACAGTTAGCAATCAGCCCCAGCATTTT
CDR3aa: CASSTVGTVSNQPQHF

j_gene: TRBJ2-2
v_gene: TRBV5-1
abundance: .
d_gene: .
CDR3nt: TGCGCCAGCAGTTCCCGAGTAGGGGACAACACCGGGGAGCTGTTTTTT
CDR3aa: CASSSRVGDNTGELFF

j_gene: TRBJ2-1
v_gene: TRBV4-1
abundance: .
d_gene: .
CDR3nt: TGCGCCAGCCGAGAGGCCGGCGAGACTGTGCAGTTCTTC
CDR3aa: CASREAGETVQFF